A single sample is the source of the 6 T cell receptor beta chains below, sequenced in a study of identical twins. MiXCR was run by TCRdb on the 5' RACE reads, yielding one entry per CDR3 protein. The table has more than 400,000 distinct CDR3 sequences, about 15% seen once. These data were also reused for a study on yellow fever vaccine responses in identical twins.

The specimen was CD4+ T cells sorted from blood. These receptor sequences come from a woman younger than 35 in good health.

This clonotype has a handful of counts. The rearrangement links TRBV11-2 to TRBJ2-7; D perhaps matches TRBD2 (7 bases). Germline CDR1 is SGHAT and CDR2 is FQNNGV. The CDR3 is 14 amino acids. V was clipped by 8 bases and J by 3 bases, with 17 bases between them. CDR3 region: CASAMGGPLYEQYV. The CDR3 DNA reads TGTGCCAGCGCTATGGGGGGGCCACTCTACGAGCAGTACGTC.

The CDR3 nucleotides read TGTGCCACCAGCCCCGAAGGTACGAACACCGGGGAGCTGTTTTTT. This encodes CATSPEGTNTGELFF. This sequence joins TRBV15 and TRBJ2-2; D not certain. Per germline, CDR1 LNHNV and CDR2 YYDKDF (reference sequence). Between the trimmed V and J ends, which lost 5 bases and 0 bases, there was a span of 10 bases. The CDR3 totals 15 residues. Based on the CDR3 plus reference TRBV15 and TRBJ2-2, the full variable domain is DAMVIQNPRYQVTQFGKPVTLSCSQTLNHNVMYWYQQKSSQAPKLLFHYYDKDFNNEADTPDNFQSRRPNTSFCFLDIRSPGLGDTAMYLCATSPEGTNTGELFFGEGSRLTVL.

J is TRBJ2-3 and V is TRBV5-1; TRBD1 might be the D (5 bases). CDR3 length equals 14 residues. Germline assignment: CDR1 SGHRS and CDR2 YFSETQ. V was shortened by 4 bases and J by 3 bases, with 12 bases between the two germline ends. The CDR3: CASSVRVMTDTQYF. CDR3 nucleotides: TGCGCCAGCAGCGTCAGGGTTATGACAGATACGCAGTATTTT.

This clonotype was detected ten times or more. The chain has TRBV20-1 and TRBJ2-7; TRBD1 matches 10 bases. Trimming removed 6 bases from V and 4 bases from J; junction bases left unmatched: 6. The CDR3 spans 13 residues. The germline CDR1 and CDR2 sequences are DFQATT and SNEGSKA (reference sequence). The CDR3 DNA is TGCAGTGCCCCGGCGGACAGGGGGTACGAGCAGTACTTC. Protein: CSAPADRGYEQYF.

This clonotype showed up many times. The chain couples TRBV12-3 or TRBV12-4 to TRBJ2-2, with 9 bases aligning to TRBD2. CDR3 size: 15 residues. V trimming: 7 bases; J trimming: 6 bases; junction bases outside the gene matches: 9. In nucleotides, the CDR3 is TGTGCCAGCATCTCTCCTAGCGGGGTACCCGGGGAGCTGTTTTTT. Its protein is CASISPSGVPGELFF.

The chain uses TRBV5-1 and TRBJ2-7; unclear D gene. The CDR3 loop spans 16 amino acids. V was clipped by 2 bases and J by 3 bases, with 18 bases between them. Germline CDR1 reads SGHRS; CDR2 reads YFSETQ. The CDR3, as DNA: TGCGCCAGCAGCTTAGGATCCTCGGCCCCGCACTACGAGCAGTACTTC. This gives the protein CASSLGSSAPHYEQYF.